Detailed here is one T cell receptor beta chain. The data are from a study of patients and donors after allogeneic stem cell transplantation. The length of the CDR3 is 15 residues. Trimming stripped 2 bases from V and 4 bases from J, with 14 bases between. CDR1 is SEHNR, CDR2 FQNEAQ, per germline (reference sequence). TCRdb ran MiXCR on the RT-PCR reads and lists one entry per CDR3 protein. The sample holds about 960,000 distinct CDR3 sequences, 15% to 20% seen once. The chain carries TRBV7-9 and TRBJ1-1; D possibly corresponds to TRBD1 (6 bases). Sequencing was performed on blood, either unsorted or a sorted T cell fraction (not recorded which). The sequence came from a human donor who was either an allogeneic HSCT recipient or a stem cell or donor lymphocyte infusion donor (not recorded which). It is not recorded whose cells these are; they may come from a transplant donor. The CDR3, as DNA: TGTGCCAGCAGCTTATACGGGGGGCTAGGCACTGAAGCTTTCTTT. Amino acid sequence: CASSLYGGLGTEAFF.